This T cell receptor beta chain originates from a study of T-cell reconstitution after alpha-beta-depleted transplantation in children. CDR3 length: 16 amino acids. During its preparation, the TCRbeta library received unique molecular identifiers. TCRdb reprocessed the PCR reads with MiXCR, giving one entry per CDR3 protein. The repertoire holds approximately 640,000 distinct CDR3 sequences, with 16% as singletons. Material: PBMCs from the stem cell graft donor, obtained from the stem cell graft. This clonotype was sampled from a human donor who donated a stem cell graft to a child with acute myeloid leukemia. The chain recombines TRBV12-2 with TRBJ1-3; TRBD1 was called by the table and not checked on the DNA. TRBV12-2 is labeled a pseudogene. The CDR3 sequence is CASRLAYRLTGNTIYF. The CDR3 DNA follows: TGTGCAAGTCGCTTAGCGTACAGGCTTACTGGAAACACCATATATTTT.